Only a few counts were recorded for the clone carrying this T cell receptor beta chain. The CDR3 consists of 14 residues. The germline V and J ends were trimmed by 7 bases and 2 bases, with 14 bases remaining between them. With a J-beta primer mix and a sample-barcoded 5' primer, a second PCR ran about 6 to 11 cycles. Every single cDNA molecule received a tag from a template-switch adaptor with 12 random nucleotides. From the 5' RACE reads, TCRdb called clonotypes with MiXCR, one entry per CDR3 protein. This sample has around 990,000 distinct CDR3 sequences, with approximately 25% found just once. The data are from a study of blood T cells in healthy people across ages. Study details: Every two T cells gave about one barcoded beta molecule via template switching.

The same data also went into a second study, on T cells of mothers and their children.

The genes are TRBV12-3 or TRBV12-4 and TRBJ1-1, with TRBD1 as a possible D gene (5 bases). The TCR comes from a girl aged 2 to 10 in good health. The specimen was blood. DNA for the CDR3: TGTGCCAGCACCCAGACCGGGACTAACACTGAAGCTTTCTTT. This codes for CASTQTGTNTEAFF.